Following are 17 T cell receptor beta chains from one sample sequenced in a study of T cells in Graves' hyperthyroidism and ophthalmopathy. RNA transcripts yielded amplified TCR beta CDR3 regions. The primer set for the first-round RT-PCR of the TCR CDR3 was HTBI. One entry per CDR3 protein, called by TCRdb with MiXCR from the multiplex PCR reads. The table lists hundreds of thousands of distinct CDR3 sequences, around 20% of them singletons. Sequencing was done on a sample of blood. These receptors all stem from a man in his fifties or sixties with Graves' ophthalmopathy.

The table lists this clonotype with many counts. The CDR3 protein is CASSPGGWGETQYF. The CDR3 nucleotides read TGTGCCAGCTCACCAGGGGGCTGGGGAGAGACCCAGTACTTC. The chain has TRBV18 and TRBJ2-5, with D possibly being TRBD1 (6 bases). Germline V gene sequence: CDR1 KGHSH, CDR2 LQKENI. This CDR3 spans 14 amino acids. V lost 2 bases and J lost 4, with 11 bases in between.

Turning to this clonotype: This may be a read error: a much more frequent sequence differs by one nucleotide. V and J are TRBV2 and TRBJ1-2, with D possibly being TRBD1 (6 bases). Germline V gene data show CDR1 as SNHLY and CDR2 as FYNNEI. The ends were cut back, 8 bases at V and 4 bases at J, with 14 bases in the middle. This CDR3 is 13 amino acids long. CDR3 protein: CASGATGSYGYTF. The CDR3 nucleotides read TGTGCCAGCGGCGCGACAGGCTCCTATGGCTACACCTTC.

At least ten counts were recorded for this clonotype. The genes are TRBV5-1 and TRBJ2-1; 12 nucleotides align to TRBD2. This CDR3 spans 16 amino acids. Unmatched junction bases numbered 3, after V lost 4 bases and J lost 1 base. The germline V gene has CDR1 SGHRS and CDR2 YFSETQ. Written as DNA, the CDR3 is TGCGCCAGCAGCCCAGGACTAGCGGGGTCCTACAATGAGCAGTTCTTC. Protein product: CASSPGLAGSYNEQFF. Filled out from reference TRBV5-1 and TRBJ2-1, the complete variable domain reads KAGVTQTPRYLIKTRGQQVTLSCSPISGHRSVSWYQQTPGQGLQFLFEYFSETQRNKGNFPGRFSGRQFSNSRSEMNVSTLELGDSALYLCASSPGLAGSYNEQFFGPGTRLTVL.

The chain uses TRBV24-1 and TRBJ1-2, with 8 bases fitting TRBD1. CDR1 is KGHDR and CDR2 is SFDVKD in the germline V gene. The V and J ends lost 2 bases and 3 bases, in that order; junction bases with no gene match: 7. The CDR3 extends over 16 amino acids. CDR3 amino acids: CATSDSKSGQDYGYTF. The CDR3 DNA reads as TGTGCCACCAGTGATTCCAAATCGGGACAGGACTATGGCTACACCTTC.

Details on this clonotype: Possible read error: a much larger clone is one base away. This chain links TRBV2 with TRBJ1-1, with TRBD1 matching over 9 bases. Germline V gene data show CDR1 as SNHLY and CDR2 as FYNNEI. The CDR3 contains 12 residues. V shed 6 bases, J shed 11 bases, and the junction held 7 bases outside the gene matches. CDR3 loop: CASRRDRELAFF. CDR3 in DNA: TGTGCCAGCAGGCGGGACAGGGAGCTGGCTTTCTTT.

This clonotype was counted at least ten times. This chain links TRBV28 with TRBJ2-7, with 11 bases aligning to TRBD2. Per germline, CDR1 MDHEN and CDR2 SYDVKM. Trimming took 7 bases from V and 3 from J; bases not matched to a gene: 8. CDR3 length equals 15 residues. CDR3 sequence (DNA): TGTGCCAGCACCACACTAGCGGGGGACTTCTACGAGCAGTACTTC. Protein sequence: CASTTLAGDFYEQYF.

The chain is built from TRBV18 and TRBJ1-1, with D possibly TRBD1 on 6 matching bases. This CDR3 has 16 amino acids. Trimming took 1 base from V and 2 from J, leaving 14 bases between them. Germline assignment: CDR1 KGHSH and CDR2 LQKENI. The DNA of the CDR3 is TGTGCCAGCTCACCACGAGACAGGATTCGAAACACTGAAGCTTTCTTT. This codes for CASSPRDRIRNTEAFF.

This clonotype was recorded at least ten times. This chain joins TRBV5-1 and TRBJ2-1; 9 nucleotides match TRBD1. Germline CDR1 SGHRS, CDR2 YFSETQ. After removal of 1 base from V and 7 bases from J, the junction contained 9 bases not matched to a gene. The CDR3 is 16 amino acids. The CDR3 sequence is CASSLTATGGSNEQFF. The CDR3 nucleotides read TGCGCCAGCAGCTTGACAGCCACAGGGGGCTCTAATGAGCAGTTCTTC.

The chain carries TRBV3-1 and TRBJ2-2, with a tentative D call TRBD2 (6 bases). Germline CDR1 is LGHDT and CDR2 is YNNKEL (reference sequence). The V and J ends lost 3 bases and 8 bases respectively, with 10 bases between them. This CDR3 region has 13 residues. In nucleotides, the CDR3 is TGTGCCAGCAGCCAGAACCGGGGGGGGGAGCTGTTTTTT. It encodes CASSQNRGGELFF.

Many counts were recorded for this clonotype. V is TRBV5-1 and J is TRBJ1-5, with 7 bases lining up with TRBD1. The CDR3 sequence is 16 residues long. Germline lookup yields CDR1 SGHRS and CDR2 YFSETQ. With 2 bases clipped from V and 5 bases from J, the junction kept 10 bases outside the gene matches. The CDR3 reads CASSLIGGSFDQPQHF. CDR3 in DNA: TGCGCCAGCAGCTTAATAGGGGGCTCCTTCGATCAGCCCCAGCATTTT.

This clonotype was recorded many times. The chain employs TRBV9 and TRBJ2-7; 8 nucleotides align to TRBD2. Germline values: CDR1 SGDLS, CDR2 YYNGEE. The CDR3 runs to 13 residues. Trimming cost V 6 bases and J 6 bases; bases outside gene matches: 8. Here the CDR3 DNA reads TGTGCCAGCAACCCGGGAGGGAGTACCGAGCAGTACTTC. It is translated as CASNPGGSTEQYF. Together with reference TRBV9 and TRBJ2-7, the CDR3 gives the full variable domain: DSGVTQTPKHLITATGQRVTLRCSPRSGDLSVYWYQQSLDQGLQFLIQYYNGEERAKGNILERFSAQQFPDLHSELNLSSLELGDSALYFCASNPGGSTEQYFGPGTRLTVT.

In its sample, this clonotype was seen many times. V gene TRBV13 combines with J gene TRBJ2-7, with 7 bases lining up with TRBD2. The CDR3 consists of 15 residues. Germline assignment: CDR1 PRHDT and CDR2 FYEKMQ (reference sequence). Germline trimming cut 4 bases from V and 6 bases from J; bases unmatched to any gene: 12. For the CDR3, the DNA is TGTGCCAGCAGCTCCGGGGGAGGGAGGGCCTCCGAGCAGTACTTC. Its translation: CASSSGGGRASEQYF.

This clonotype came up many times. The CDR3 here is CASSFGLAGVTETQYF. The CDR3 DNA sequence: TGTGCCAGCAGCTTCGGACTAGCGGGAGTAACGGAGACCCAGTACTTC. The chain couples TRBV11-1 to TRBJ2-5, with 13 bases lining up with TRBD2. With 3 bases clipped from V and 5 bases from J, the junction kept 6 bases outside the gene matches. Germline V lookup: CDR1 SGHAT, CDR2 FQDESV (reference sequence). The CDR3 is made up of 16 amino acids.

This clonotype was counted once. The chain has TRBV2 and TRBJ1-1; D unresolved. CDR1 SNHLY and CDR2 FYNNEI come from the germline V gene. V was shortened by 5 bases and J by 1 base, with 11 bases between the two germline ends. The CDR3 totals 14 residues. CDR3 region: CASSLTPRNTEAFF. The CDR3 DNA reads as TGTGCCAGCAGTTTAACGCCTAGGAACACTGAAGCTTTCTTT.

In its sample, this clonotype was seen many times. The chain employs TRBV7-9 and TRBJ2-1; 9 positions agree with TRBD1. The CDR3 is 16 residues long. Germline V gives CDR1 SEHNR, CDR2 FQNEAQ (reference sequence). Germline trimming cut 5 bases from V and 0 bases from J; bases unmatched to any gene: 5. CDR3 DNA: TGTGCCAGCAGCCCAGACAGGGGGAACTCCTACAATGAGCAGTTCTTC. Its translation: CASSPDRGNSYNEQFF.

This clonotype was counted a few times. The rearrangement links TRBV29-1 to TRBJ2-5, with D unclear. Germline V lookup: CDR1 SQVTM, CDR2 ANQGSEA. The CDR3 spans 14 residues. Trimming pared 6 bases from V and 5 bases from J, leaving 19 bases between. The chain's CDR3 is CSVSQQFRQETQYF. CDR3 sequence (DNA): TGCAGCGTATCCCAACAGTTTCGCCAGGAGACCCAGTACTTC.

This CDR3 reads CASSPSRARSSYEQYF. The CDR3 nucleotides read TGTGCCAGCAGCCCAAGTCGGGCTAGGAGTTCCTACGAGCAGTACTTC. The chain uses TRBV3-1 and TRBJ2-7, with unresolved D. Between the trimmed V and J ends, which lost 4 bases and 1 base, there was a span of 17 bases. The CDR3 length is 16 residues. Germline lookup yields CDR1 LGHDT and CDR2 YNNKEL (reference sequence).